This TCR beta chain was captured by sequencing in a study of cytomegalovirus exposure and HLA in healthy donors. Germline V CDR1 and CDR2: MGHDK, SYGVNS. The J segment lost 2 bases and the V segment lost 3 bases, leaving 5 bases of the junction unmatched. CDR3 length: 15 amino acids. PCR used 60 Vbeta primers and 13 Jbeta primers. This table comes from immunoSEQ multiplex PCR, and its TCRdb copy is limited to in-frame clones, with some not included. The profile covers about 200,000 clones, with about three quarters appearing a single time and about 1% taken by the ten largest. Note on this clone: Antigen specificity is unknown.

Study results and caveats: TCR beta chains numbering more than 150 were designated cytomegalovirus-associated.

The source material was PBMCs. V usage is TRBV25-1 and J usage is TRBJ2-5, with 8 bases aligning to TRBD2. This receptor was obtained from a woman aged 40 to 49 in good health and CMV-seronegative. CDR3 in amino acids: CASSDLASGQETQYF. The CDR3 DNA reads as TGTGCCAGCAGTGACCTCGCTAGCGGGCAAGAGACCCAGTACTTC.